Presented here are 28 T cell receptor beta chains from one specimen sequenced in a study of T cells in Graves' hyperthyroidism and ophthalmopathy. TCR beta CDR3 region amplification was performed from RNA transcripts. Initially, a first-round RT-PCR of the TCR CDR3 employed the HTBI primer set. Using its own MiXCR run on the multiplex PCR reads, TCRdb lists one record per CDR3 protein. The table has 45,000 or so distinct CDR3 sequences, more than 40% seen once. Sequencing used peripheral blood or thyroid tissue (not recorded which). These receptors came from a woman aged 45-60 years with Graves' hyperthyroidism.

In this sample, this clonotype turned up many times. The gene calls are TRBV14 and TRBJ2-7; 11 bases are a match to TRBD2. V shed 4 bases, J shed 2 bases, and the junction held 7 bases outside the gene matches. The CDR3 extends over 16 amino acids. CDR1 and CDR2 from the germline V gene are SGHDN and FVKESK. In nucleotides, the CDR3 is TGTGCCAGCAGCCCGTATACTAGCGGGGGCCCCTACGAGCAGTACTTC. Its protein product is CASSPYTSGGPYEQYF.

The rearrangement links TRBV30 to TRBJ2-2; TRBD1 aligns across 8 bases. CDR1 is GTSNPN and CDR2 is SVGIG in the germline V gene (reference sequence). J was trimmed by 4 bases and V by 0 bases; bases with no gene match: 7. The CDR3 spans 16 residues. CDR3 nucleotides: TGTGCCTGGAGTGTCCGGACAGGGTTGATCACCGGGGAGCTGTTTTTT. Amino acid sequence: CAWSVRTGLITGELFF.

By frequency in the sample, this clonotype is large (0.1 to 1%). The gene calls are TRBV10-2 and TRBJ2-7; 7 bases line up with TRBD1. This CDR3 region has 14 residues. CDR1 is WSHSY and CDR2 is SAAADI in the germline V gene. J was trimmed by 2 bases and V by 6 bases; bases with no gene match: 7. The CDR3 sequence: CASRDTTGPYEQYF. As DNA, the CDR3 is TGCGCCAGCAGGGACACGACAGGGCCCTACGAGCAGTACTTC.

In this sample, this clonotype turned up many times. The rearrangement joins TRBV20-1 to TRBJ1-5; a possible D gene is TRBD1 (6 bases). Trimming removed 1 base from V and 7 bases from J, with 11 bases in between. The CDR3 spans 13 residues. Germline V gives CDR1 DFQATT, CDR2 SNEGSKA (reference sequence). The DNA for the CDR3 is TGCAGTGCTAGAGGGGAGGGGGACCAGCCCCAGCATTTT. It translates to CSARGEGDQPQHF.

This chain links TRBV6-1 with TRBJ2-5; D gene uncertain. There are 12 residues in the CDR3. Germline V gene data show CDR1 as MNHNS and CDR2 as SASEGT. Trimming removed 8 bases from V and 5 bases from J, with 12 bases in between. DNA for the CDR3: TGTGCCAGCCTTACTTGGACGGAGACCCAGTACTTC. Amino acids: CASLTWTETQYF.

At least ten counts were recorded for this clonotype. The V gene is TRBV7-2, the J gene TRBJ2-5; 9 nucleotides line up with TRBD2. The CDR3 runs to 14 residues. V shed 3 bases, J shed 2 bases, and the junction held 1 base outside the gene matches. Germline V gene lookup returns CDR1 SGHTA and CDR2 FQGNSA. CDR3 bases: TGTGCCAGCAGCTTTAGCGGGGGACAAGAGACCCAGTACTTC. It yields the protein CASSFSGGQETQYF. Full variable domain (remainder filled in from reference TRBV7-2 and TRBJ2-5): GAGVSQSPSNKVTEKGKDVELRCDPISGHTALYWYRQSLGQGLEFLIYFQGNSAPDKSGLPSDRFSAERTGGSVSTLTIQRTQQEDSAVYLCASSFSGGQETQYFGPGTRLLVL.

This clonotype has only one observation. V usage is TRBV10-3 and J usage is TRBJ1-5; D perhaps matches TRBD1 (5 bases). Per germline, CDR1 ENHRY and CDR2 SYGVKD. The CDR3 totals 12 residues. The V end was cut by 10 bases, the J end by 5 bases, with 12 bases between. For the CDR3, the DNA is TGTGCCACAAGGATAGGGGATCAGCCCCAGCATTTT. This sequence encodes CATRIGDQPQHF.

This clonotype was seen more than once but under ten times. The genes are TRBV27 and TRBJ2-3, with D possibly being TRBD1 or TRBD2 (5 bases each). Germline V gene sequence: CDR1 MNHEY, CDR2 SMNVEV (reference sequence). V was trimmed by 4 bases and J by 6 bases, leaving 14 bases between them. The CDR3 loop spans 14 amino acids. CDR3 coding DNA: TGTGCCAGCAGTTACATGGGACGGAGGGATACGCAGTATTTT. Its translation: CASSYMGRRDTQYF.

This clonotype occurred many times. The genes are TRBV11-2 and TRBJ2-5; 11 bases line up with TRBD1. The germline V gene has CDR1 SGHAT and CDR2 FQNNGV. V lost 4 bases, J lost 3 bases, and 7 bases stayed unmatched. This CDR3 has 16 residues. DNA for the CDR3: TGTGCCAGCAGCTCTGGGACAGGGGGGCTAGAAGAGACCCAGTACTTC. Its translation: CASSSGTGGLEETQYF.

This sequence joins TRBV7-2 and TRBJ2-7; TRBD2 matches 13 bases. V trimming: 1 base; J trimming: 7 bases; junction bases outside the gene matches: 10. The CDR3 loop spans 17 amino acids. Germline V gene data show CDR1 as SGHTA and CDR2 as FQGNSA. The DNA of the CDR3 is TGTGCCAGCAGCTTAGACAGGACTAGCGGGAGAGTGAGTGAGCAGTACTTC. Protein sequence: CASSLDRTSGRVSEQYF. The variable domain in full, completed from reference TRBV7-2 and TRBJ2-7, reads GAGVSQSPSNKVTEKGKDVELRCDPISGHTALYWYRQSLGQGLEFLIYFQGNSAPDKSGLPSDRFSAERTGGSVSTLTIQRTQQEDSAVYLCASSLDRTSGRVSEQYFGPGTRLTVT.

The rearrangement links TRBV7-9 to TRBJ2-5; D may be TRBD2 (5 bases). The CDR3 sequence is 15 residues long. Germline V lookup: CDR1 SEHNR, CDR2 FQNEAQ (reference sequence). V gave up 5 bases and J gave up 1 base, with 14 bases separating them. The chain's CDR3 is CASSQDSGSQETQYF. The CDR3 coding sequence is TGTGCCAGCAGCCAAGATTCGGGAAGCCAAGAGACCCAGTACTTC.

The sample holds many counts of this clonotype. The chain joins TRBV7-9 to TRBJ2-7; 7 nucleotides line up with TRBD1. V lost 4 bases and J lost 0; bases outside the gene matches: 6. Germline lookup yields CDR1 SEHNR and CDR2 FQNEAQ (reference sequence). The CDR3 runs to 15 residues. This CDR3 reads CASSSLDRNSYEQYF. The CDR3 nucleotides are TGTGCCAGCAGCTCCCTGGACAGGAACTCCTACGAGCAGTACTTC.

Worth noting for this clonotype: Here the CDR3 omits its conserved ending phenylalanine or tryptophan, so a read error is the likely source. The DNA is omitted, as the CDR3 cannot be located on it reliably, and the CDR3 follows TCRdb's listing. The rearrangement links TRBV20-1 to TRBJ1-2; the DNA was not used to check the table's D call, TRBD1. The CDR3 region is 14 residues in length, termini included. Looked up from germline, CDR1 is DFQATT and CDR2 is SNEGSKA (reference sequence). The CDR3 reads CSARETTGGYGYTV.

On this clonotype: The junction and the germline gene differ at one end; a read error may be behind it. The chain links TRBV20-1 to TRBJ2-7; 7 bases line up with TRBD1. The CDR3 has 14 amino acids. In germline, CDR1 is DFQATT, CDR2 SNEGSKA (reference sequence). The chain's CDR3 is CSAGDRDRSYEQYF. The CDR3 DNA reads TGCAGTGCTGGAGACCGGGACAGATCCTACGAGCAGTACTTC.

V is TRBV6-6 and J is TRBJ1-6; possibly TRBD1 for D (5 bases). V lost 6 bases to trimming and J lost 10 bases, with 19 bases between them. Germline lookup yields CDR1 MNHNY and CDR2 SVGAGI (reference sequence). The CDR3 sequence is 15 residues long. CDR3 region: CASSPTGGGGSPLHF. CDR3 coding DNA: TGTGCCAGCAGCCCCACGGGGGGAGGAGGGTCACCCCTCCACTTT.

The chain has TRBV2 and TRBJ1-1; 8 nucleotides agree with TRBD1. The CDR3 sequence is 15 residues long. V shed 4 bases, J shed 0 bases, and the junction held 4 bases outside the gene matches. Germline V gene data show CDR1 as SNHLY and CDR2 as FYNNEI. The CDR3 DNA reads TGTGCCAGCAGTGCTGTGGACAGGGTGAACACTGAAGCTTTCTTT. It encodes CASSAVDRVNTEAFF.

This chain connects TRBV7-8 to TRBJ1-2, with D perhaps TRBD1 (5 bases). Germline loops: CDR1 SGHVS, CDR2 FQNEAQ. This CDR3 spans 14 amino acids. Trimming removed 1 base from V and 2 bases from J, with 8 bases in between. The CDR3 DNA sequence: TGTGCCAGCAGCTTAGGTTGGGGCAACTATGGCTACACCTTC. Residues: CASSLGWGNYGYTF.

The genes are TRBV7-4 and TRBJ1-2, with D uncertain. Germline CDR1 SGHVT, CDR2 SQSDAQ. V lost 4 bases, J lost 3 bases, and 9 bases lay in between. The CDR3 runs to 13 residues. CDR3 bases: TGTGCCAGCAGCTCCCGACATGACTATGGCTACACCTTC. The encoded protein is CASSSRHDYGYTF.

This clonotype appeared many times. V usage is TRBV5-4 and J usage is TRBJ2-2, with unresolved D. The CDR3 contains 14 residues. In germline, CDR1 is SGHNT, CDR2 YYREEE (reference sequence). Between the trimmed V and J ends, which lost 3 bases and 2 bases, there was a span of 8 bases. CDR3 coding DNA: TGTGCCAGCAGCTACACACATAACACCGGGGAGCTGTTTTTT. Its translation is CASSYTHNTGELFF.

This clonotype appeared many times. The chain has TRBV7-9 and TRBJ1-1, with TRBD1 as a possible D gene (6 bases). From germline, CDR1 is SEHNR and CDR2 FQNEAQ (reference sequence). CDR3 length equals 15 residues. With 1 base removed from V and 4 bases from J, the gap between germline ends came to 13 bases. CDR3 sequence (DNA): TGTGCCAGCAGCTTAGTGAGGAGGGGGGGCACTGAAGCTTTCTTT. Translation: CASSLVRRGGTEAFF.

This chain uses TRBV27 with TRBJ1-1, with D maybe TRBD1 (6 bases). CDR1 MNHEY and CDR2 SMNVEV come from the germline V gene (reference sequence). The CDR3 spans 13 residues. Trimming stripped 7 bases from V and 11 bases from J, with 20 bases between. In DNA, the CDR3 is TGTGCCAGCAACGGCAGGGGCTCCCAGGAGGCTTTCTTT. As protein: CASNGRGSQEAFF.

The gene calls are TRBV7-8 and TRBJ2-7, with D tentatively TRBD2 (6 bases). Germline values: CDR1 SGHVS, CDR2 FQNEAQ. The CDR3 consists of 13 residues. V was shortened by 11 bases and J by 4 bases, with 18 bases between the two germline ends. The CDR3 sequence: CAWTPELAYEQYF. DNA of the CDR3: TGTGCCTGGACTCCGGAACTAGCATACGAGCAGTACTTC.

This rearrangement joins TRBV9 to TRBJ1-1; D not certain. This CDR3 is 13 amino acids long. The germline V gene has CDR1 SGDLS and CDR2 YYNGEE. Trimming removed 0 bases from V and 10 bases from J, with 13 bases in between. The CDR3 DNA reads as TGTGCCAGCAGCGTAGGACTAGCGGGAGGAGCTTTCTTT. Encoded protein: CASSVGLAGGAFF.

In this sample, this clonotype turned up a few times. The chain is built from TRBV18 and TRBJ2-2, with unresolved D. The V gene lost 2 bases and the J gene lost 0 bases, with 10 bases spanning the gap. The CDR3 runs 16 residues. Germline lookup yields CDR1 KGHSH and CDR2 LQKENI. CDR3: CASSPWDLANTGELFF. The CDR3 DNA follows: TGTGCCAGCTCACCATGGGATCTCGCGAACACCGGGGAGCTGTTTTTT.

The rearrangement joins TRBV7-9 to TRBJ1-2, with 10 nucleotides matching TRBD1. V lost 3 bases, J lost 4 bases, and 14 bases stayed unmatched. The V gene's germline CDR1 is SEHNR and CDR2 FQNEAQ (reference sequence). The CDR3 runs to 18 residues. The CDR3 sequence: CASSFPPGQGLFGYGYTF. CDR3 coding DNA: TGTGCCAGCAGCTTTCCCCCGGGACAGGGGCTCTTTGGCTATGGCTACACCTTC. The variable domain in full, completed from reference TRBV7-9 and TRBJ1-2, reads DTGVSQNPRHKITKRGQNVTFRCDPISEHNRLYWYRQTLGQGPEFLTYFQNEAQLEKSRLLSDRFSAERPKGSFSTLEIQRTEQGDSAMYLCASSFPPGQGLFGYGYTFGSGTRLTVV.

The rearrangement links TRBV20-1 to TRBJ2-5; 11 nucleotides line up with TRBD2. The CDR3 has 15 amino acids. Germline CDR1 and CDR2: DFQATT and SNEGSKA (reference sequence). With V trimmed by 1 base and J by 4 bases, 5 bases remained unmatched. The CDR3 coding sequence is TGCAGTGCTAGAGGTGGACTAGCGGGCAGAGAGACCCAGTACTTC. This sequence encodes CSARGGLAGRETQYF.

The chain joins TRBV20-1 to TRBJ2-5; weak D call: TRBD1 (6 bases). This CDR3 contains 14 residues. The germline V and J ends were trimmed by 6 bases and 4 bases, with 18 bases remaining between them. CDR1 and CDR2 from the germline V gene are DFQATT and SNEGSKA (reference sequence). The DNA of the CDR3 is TGCAGTGCCAGACAGGCCCTGGCGGGAGAGACCCAGTACTTC. This sequence encodes CSARQALAGETQYF.

This clonotype was picked up many times. With a much larger clone just one base away, this may be a read error. The chain recombines TRBV20-1 with TRBJ2-5; the D is unclear. The CDR3 consists of 10 residues. Germline lookup yields CDR1 DFQATT and CDR2 SNEGSKA (reference sequence). The CDR3 nucleotides read TGCAGTGCTAGTTTAGAGGCCCAGTACTTC. Amino acids: CSASLEAQYF.